What follows describes a single T cell receptor (beta chain). These data belong to a study of technical replicates of blood from a few donors. CDR1 is SNHLY and CDR2 is FYNNEI in the germline V gene. Trimming removed 7 bases from V and 4 bases from J; junction bases left unmatched: 14. The CDR3 loop spans 16 amino acids. The repertoire was sequenced with immunoSEQ multiplex PCR; TCRdb's copy has only in-frame clones and lacks some. The sample records more than 65,000 clones, about 97% being singletons. The sequencing input was T cells isolated from PBMCs. This clonotype was obtained from a human donor in good health. V and J are TRBV2 and TRBJ2-7; 9 positions agree with TRBD1. CDR3 sequence: CASTSSAGTGLYEQYF. The CDR3 bases are TGTGCCAGCACCAGCAGTGCCGGGACAGGGTTATACGAGCAGTACTTC.